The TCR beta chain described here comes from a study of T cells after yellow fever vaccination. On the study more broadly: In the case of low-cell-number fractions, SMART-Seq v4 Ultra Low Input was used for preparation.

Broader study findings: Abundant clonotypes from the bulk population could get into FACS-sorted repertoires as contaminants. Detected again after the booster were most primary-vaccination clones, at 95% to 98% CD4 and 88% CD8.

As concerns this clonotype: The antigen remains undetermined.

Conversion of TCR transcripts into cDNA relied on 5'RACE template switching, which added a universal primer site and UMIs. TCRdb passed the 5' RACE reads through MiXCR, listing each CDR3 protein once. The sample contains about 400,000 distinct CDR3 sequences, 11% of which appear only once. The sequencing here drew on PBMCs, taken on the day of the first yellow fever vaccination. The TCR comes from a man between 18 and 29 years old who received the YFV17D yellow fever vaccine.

This chain's CDR3 is CASSLGAQGGSSYNEQFF. CDR3 coding DNA: TGTGCCAGCAGCCTAGGGGCACAGGGGGGAAGCTCCTACAATGAGCAGTTCTTC. The V call is TRBV4-2, the J call TRBJ2-1, with TRBD1 matching 8 bases. Germline CDR1 reads LGHNA; CDR2 reads YNFKEQ. The V segment lost 4 bases and the J segment 0 bases; nucleotides outside the gene matches: 11. The CDR3 contains 18 residues.